This T cell receptor beta chain was identified during a study of graft-versus-host responses after intestinal transplantation. Study conclusions and caveats: The authors found GvH clones in recipient marrow, some appearing first in ileum or blood.

Sequencing was performed with immunoSEQ multiplex PCR; in TCRdb, only in-frame clones are kept and a portion is missing. The sample lists 85,000 to 90,000 clones, around 90% seen once, with approximately 0.32% in the top ten. As concerns this clone: Its antigen remains unknown.

The CDR3 runs 15 residues. This chain uses TRBV21-1 with TRBJ2-5; the D segment call TRBD1 is taken from the table without a DNA check. TRBV21-1 is described as a pseudogene. The sequencing used unstimulated CD4+ T cells sorted from spleen or lymph node cells, collected before transplant. This sequence was found in a human donor who was the organ donor for an intestinal transplant. This CDR3 reads CASSARDRGQETQYF. In DNA, the CDR3 is TGTGCCAGCAGCGCTCGGGACAGGGGCCAAGAGACCCAGTACTTC.